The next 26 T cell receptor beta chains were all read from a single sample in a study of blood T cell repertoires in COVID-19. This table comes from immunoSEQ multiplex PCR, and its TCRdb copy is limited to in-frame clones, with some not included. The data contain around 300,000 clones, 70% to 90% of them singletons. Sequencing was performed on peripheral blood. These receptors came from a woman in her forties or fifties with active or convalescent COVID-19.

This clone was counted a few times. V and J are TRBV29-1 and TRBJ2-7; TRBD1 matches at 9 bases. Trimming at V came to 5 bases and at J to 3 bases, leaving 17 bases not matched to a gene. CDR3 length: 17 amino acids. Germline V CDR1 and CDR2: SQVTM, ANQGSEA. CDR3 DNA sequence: TGCAGCGTTTCTCTCTTTCAACTACAGACAGGGGGCTACGAGCAGTACTTC. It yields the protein CSVSLFQLQTGGYEQYF.

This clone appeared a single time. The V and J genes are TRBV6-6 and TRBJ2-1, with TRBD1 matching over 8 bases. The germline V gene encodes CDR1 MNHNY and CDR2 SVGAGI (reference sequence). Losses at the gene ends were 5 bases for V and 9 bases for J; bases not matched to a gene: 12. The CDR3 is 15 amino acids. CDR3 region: CASSRRTGPLREQFF. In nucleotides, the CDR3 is TGTGCCAGCAGTCGACGGACAGGGCCGTTACGTGAGCAGTTCTTC.

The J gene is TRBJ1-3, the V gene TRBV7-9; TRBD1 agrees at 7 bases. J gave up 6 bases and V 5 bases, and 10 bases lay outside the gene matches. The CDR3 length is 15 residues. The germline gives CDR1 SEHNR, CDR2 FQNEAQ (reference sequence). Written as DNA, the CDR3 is TGTGCCAGCAGCCCACAACTCGACAGGGAAAACACCATATATTTT. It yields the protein CASSPQLDRENTIYF. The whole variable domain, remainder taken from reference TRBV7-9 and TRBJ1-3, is DTGVSQNPRHKITKRGQNVTFRCDPISEHNRLYWYRQTLGQGPEFLTYFQNEAQLEKSRLLSDRFSAERPKGSFSTLEIQRTEQGDSAMYLCASSPQLDRENTIYFGEGSWLTVV.

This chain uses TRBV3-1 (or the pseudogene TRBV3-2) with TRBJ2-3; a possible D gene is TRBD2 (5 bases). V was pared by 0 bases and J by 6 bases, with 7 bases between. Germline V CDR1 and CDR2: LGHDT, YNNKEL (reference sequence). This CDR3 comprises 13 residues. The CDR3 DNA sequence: TGTGCCAGCAGCCAAGACTCGGGGGATACGCAGTATTTT. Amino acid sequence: CASSQDSGDTQYF.

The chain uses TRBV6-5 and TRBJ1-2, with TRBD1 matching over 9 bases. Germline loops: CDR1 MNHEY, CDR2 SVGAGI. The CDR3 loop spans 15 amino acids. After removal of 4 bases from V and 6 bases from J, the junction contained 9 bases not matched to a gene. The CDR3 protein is CASSSRGQGLNGYTF. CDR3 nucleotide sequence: TGTGCCAGCAGTTCGCGGGGACAGGGTTTAAATGGCTACACCTTC.

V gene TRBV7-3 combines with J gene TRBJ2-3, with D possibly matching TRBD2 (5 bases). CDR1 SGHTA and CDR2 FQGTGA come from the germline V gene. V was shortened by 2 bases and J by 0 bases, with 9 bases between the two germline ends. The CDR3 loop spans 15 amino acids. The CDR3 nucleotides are TGTGCCAGCAGCTTATTATCGGGGAGCACAGATACGCAGTATTTT. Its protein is CASSLLSGSTDTQYF.

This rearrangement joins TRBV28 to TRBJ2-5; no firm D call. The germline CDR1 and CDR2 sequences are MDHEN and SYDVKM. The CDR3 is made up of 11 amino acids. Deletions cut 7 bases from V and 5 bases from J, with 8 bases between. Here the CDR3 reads CASKLRETQYF. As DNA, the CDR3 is TGTGCCAGCAAACTGCGGGAGACCCAGTACTTC.

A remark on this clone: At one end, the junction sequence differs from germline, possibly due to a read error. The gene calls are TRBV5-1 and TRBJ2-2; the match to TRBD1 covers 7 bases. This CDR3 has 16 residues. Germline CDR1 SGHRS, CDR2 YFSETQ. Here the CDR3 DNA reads TGCACCAGCAGCTTGGGGACAGACGCGAACACCGGGGAGCTGTTTTTT. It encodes CTSSLGTDANTGELFF.

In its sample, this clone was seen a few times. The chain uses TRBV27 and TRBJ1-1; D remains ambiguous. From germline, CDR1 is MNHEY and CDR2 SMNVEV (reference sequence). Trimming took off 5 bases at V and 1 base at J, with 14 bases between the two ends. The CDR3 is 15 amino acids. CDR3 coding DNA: TGTGCCAGCAGTGATACGGGAAGGCCGAACACTGAAGCTTTCTTT. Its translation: CASSDTGRPNTEAFF.

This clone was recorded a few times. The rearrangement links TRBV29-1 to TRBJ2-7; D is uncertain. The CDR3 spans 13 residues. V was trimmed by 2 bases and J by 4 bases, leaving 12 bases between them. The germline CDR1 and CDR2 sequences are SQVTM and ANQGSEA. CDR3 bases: TGCAGCGTTGAAACCATCCCGCGATACGAGCAGTACTTC. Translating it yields CSVETIPRYEQYF.

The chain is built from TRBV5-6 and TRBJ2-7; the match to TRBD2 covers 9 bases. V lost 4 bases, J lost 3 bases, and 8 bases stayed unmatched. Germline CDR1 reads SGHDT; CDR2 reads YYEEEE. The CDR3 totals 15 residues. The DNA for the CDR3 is TGTGCCAGCAGCCCCAGATCAGCGGGAGGCTACGAGCAGTACTTC. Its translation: CASSPRSAGGYEQYF.

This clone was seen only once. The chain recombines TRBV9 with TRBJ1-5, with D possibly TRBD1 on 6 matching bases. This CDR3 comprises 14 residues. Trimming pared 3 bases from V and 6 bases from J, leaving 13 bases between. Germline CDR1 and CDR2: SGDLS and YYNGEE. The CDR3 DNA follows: TGTGCCAGCAGCGCTACAGGGCTTGGTCAGCCCCAGCATTTT. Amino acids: CASSATGLGQPQHF.

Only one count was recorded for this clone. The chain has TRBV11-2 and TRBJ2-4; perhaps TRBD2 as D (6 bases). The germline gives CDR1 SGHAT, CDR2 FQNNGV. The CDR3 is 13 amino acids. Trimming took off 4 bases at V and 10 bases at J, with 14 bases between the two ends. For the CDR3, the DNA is TGTGCCAGCAGCTCCGGACTATCCTGGATTCAGTACTTC. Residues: CASSSGLSWIQYF.

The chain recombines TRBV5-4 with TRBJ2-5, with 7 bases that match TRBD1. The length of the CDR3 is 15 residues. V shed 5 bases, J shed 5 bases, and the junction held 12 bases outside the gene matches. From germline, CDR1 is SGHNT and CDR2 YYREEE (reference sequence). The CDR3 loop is CASSLTGVWGETQYF. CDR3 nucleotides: TGTGCCAGCAGTTTAACAGGGGTCTGGGGGGAGACCCAGTACTTC. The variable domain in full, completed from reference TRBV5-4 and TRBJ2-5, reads ETGVTQSPTHLIKTRGQQVTLRCSSQSGHNTVSWYQQALGQGPQFIFQYYREEENGRGNFPPRFSGLQFPNYSSELNVNALELDDSALYLCASSLTGVWGETQYFGPGTRLLVL.

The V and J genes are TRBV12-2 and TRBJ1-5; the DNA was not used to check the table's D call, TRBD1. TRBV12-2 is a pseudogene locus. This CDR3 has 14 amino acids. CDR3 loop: CASRKEQRNQPQHF. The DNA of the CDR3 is TGTGCAAGTCGCAAAGAACAGCGCAATCAGCCCCAGCATTTT.

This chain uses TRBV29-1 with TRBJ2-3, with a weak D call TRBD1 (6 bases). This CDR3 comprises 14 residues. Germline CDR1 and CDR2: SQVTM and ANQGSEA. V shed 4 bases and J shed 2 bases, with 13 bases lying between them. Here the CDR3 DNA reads TGCAGCGTTGGTCGACAGGCTTCCACAGATACGCAGTATTTT. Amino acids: CSVGRQASTDTQYF.

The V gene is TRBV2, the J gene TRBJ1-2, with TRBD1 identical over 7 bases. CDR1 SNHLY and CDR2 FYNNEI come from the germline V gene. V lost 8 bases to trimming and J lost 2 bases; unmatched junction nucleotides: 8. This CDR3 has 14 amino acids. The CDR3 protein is CASAEGARNYGYTF. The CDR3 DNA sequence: TGTGCCAGCGCAGAGGGGGCGCGAAACTATGGCTACACCTTC.

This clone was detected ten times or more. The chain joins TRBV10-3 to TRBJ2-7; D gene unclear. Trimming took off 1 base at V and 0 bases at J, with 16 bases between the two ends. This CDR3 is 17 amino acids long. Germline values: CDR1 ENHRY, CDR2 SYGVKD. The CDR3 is CAISELTDPPYSYEQYF. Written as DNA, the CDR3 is TGTGCCATCAGTGAGTTAACAGACCCTCCTTACTCCTACGAGCAGTACTTC.

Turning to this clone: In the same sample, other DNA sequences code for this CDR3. In DNA, the CDR3 is TGTGCCAGCAGCTTAGCGGGGGGGGGCAATCAGCCCCAGCATTTT. Translated, it gives CASSLAGGGNQPQHF. The chain uses TRBV7-9 and TRBJ1-5, with D possibly TRBD1 on 5 matching bases. V lost 0 bases and J lost 2, with 8 bases in between. The V gene's germline CDR1 is SEHNR and CDR2 FQNEAQ (reference sequence). The CDR3 loop spans 15 amino acids.

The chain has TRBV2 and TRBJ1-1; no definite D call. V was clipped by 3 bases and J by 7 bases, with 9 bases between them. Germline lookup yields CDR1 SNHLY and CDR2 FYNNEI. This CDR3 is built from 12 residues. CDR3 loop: CASSDRGFEAFF. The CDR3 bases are TGTGCCAGCAGTGATCGAGGGTTTGAAGCTTTCTTT.

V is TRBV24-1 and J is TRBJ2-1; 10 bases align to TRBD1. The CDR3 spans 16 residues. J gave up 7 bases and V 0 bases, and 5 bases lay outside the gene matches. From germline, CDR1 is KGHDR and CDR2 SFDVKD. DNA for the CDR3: TGTGCCACCAGTGATTTGCGGGGGACAGGGGTGAATGAGCAGTTCTTC. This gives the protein CATSDLRGTGVNEQFF.

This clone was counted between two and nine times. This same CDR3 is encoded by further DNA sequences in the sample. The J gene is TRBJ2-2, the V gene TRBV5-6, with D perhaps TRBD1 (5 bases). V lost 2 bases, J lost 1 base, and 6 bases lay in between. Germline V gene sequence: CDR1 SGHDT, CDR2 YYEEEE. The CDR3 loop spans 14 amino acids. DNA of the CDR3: TGTGCCAGCAGCTTAACAGGGAACACCGGGGAGCTGTTTTTT. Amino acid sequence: CASSLTGNTGELFF.

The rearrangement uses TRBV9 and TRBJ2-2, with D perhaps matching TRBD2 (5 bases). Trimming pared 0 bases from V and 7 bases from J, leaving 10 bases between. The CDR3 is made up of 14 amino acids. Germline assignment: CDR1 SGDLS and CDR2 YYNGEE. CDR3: CASSVELEVGELFF. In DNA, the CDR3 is TGTGCCAGCAGCGTAGAACTAGAGGTCGGGGAGCTGTTTTTT.

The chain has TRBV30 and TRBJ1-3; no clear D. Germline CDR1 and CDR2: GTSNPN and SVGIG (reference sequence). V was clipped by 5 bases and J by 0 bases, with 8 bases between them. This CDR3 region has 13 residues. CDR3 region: CAWDTSSGNTIYF. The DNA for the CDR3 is TGTGCCTGGGACACTAGCTCTGGAAACACCATATATTTT.

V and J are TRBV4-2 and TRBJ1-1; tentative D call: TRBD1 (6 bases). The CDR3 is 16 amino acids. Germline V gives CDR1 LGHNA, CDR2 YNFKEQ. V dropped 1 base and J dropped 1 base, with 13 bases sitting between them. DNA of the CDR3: TGTGCCAGCAGCCAAGTTGGGGGCCAGCAGAACACTGAAGCTTTCTTT. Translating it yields CASSQVGGQQNTEAFF.

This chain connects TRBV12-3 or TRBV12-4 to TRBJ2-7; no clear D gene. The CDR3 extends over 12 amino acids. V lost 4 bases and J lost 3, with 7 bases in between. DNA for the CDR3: TGTGCCAGCAGTTGGGCAGACTACGAGCAGTACTTC. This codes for CASSWADYEQYF.